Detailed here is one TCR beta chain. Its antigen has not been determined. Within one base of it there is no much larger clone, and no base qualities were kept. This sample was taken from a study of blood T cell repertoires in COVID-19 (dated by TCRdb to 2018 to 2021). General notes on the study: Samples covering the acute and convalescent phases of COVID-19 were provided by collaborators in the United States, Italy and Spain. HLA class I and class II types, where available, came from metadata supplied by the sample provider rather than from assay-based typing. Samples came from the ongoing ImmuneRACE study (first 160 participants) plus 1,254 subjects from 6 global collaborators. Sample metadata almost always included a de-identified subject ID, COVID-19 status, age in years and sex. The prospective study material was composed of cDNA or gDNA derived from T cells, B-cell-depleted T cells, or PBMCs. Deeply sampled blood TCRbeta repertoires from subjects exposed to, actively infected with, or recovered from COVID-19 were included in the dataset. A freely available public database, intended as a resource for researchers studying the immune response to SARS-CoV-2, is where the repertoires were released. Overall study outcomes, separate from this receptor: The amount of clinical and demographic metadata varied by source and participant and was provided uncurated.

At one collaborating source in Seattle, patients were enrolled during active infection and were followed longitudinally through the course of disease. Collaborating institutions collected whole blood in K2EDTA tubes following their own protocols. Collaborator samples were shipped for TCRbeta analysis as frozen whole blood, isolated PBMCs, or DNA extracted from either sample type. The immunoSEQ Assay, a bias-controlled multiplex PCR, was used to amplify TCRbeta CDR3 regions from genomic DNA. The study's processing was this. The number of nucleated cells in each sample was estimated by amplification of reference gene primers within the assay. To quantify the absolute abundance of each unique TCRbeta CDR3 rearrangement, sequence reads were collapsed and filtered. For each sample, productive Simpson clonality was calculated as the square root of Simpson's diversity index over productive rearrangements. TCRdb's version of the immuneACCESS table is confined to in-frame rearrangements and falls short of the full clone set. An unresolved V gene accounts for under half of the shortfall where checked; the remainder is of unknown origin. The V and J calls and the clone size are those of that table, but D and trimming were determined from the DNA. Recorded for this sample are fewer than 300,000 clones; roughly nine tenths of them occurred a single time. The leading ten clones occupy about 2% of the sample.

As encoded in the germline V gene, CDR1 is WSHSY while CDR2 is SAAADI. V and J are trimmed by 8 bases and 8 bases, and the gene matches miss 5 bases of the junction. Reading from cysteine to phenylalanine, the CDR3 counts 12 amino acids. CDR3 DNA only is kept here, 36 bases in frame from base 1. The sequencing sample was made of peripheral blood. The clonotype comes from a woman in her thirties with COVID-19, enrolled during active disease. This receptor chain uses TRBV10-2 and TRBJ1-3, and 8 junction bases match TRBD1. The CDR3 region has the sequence CASGQGRDTIYF. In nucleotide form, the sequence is TGCGCCAGCGGACAGGGTCGGGACACCATATATTTT.